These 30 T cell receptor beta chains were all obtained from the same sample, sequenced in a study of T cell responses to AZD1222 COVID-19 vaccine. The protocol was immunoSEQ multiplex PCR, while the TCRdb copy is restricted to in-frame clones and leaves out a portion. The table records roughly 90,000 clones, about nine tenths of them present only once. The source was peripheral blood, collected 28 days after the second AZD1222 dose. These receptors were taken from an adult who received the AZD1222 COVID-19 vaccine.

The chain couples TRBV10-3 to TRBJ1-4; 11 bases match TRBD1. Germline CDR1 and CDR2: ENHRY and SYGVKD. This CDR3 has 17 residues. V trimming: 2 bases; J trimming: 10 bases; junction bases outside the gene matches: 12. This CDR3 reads CAISEPGTGGHFGKLFF. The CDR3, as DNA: TGTGCCATCAGTGAGCCCGGGACAGGGGGTCACTTCGGAAAACTGTTTTTT.

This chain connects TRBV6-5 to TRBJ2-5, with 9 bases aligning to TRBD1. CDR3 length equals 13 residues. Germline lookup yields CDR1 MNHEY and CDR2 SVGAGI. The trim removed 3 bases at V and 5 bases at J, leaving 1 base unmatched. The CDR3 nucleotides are TGTGCCAGCAGTTATGGGACAGGGGAGACCCAGTACTTC. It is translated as CASSYGTGETQYF.

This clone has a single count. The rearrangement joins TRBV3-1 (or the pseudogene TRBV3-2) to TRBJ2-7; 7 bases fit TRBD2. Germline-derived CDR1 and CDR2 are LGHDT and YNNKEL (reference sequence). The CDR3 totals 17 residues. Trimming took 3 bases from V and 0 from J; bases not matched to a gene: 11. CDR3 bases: TGTGCCAGCAGCCACTGGGGGGGAAACCGTGGCTCCTACGAGCAGTACTTC. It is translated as CASSHWGGNRGSYEQYF.

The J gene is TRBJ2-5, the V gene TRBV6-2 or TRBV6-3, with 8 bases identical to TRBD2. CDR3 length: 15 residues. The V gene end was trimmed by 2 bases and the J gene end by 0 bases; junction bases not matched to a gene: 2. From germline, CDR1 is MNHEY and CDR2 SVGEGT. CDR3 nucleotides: TGTGCCAGCAGTTACCCAGCGGGGGACCAAGAGACCCAGTACTTC. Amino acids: CASSYPAGDQETQYF.

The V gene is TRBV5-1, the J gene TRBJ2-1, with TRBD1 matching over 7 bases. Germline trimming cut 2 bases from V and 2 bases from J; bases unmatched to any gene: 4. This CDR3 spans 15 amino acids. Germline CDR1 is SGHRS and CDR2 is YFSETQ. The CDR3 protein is CASSFWDRPYNEQFF. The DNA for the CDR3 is TGCGCCAGCAGCTTCTGGGACAGACCCTACAATGAGCAGTTCTTC.

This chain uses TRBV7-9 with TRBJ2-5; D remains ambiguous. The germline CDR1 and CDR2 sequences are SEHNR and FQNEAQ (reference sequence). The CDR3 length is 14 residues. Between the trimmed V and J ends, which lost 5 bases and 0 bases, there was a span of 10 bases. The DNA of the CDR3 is TGTGCCAGCAGCGAAGACAAGAACCAAGAGACCCAGTACTTC. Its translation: CASSEDKNQETQYF.

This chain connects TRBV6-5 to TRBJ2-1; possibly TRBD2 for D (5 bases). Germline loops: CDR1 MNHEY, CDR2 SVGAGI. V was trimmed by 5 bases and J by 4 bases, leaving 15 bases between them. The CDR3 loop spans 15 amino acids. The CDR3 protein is CASSLPGGAYNEQFF. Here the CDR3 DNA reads TGTGCCAGCAGTCTGCCTGGAGGAGCTTACAATGAGCAGTTCTTC.

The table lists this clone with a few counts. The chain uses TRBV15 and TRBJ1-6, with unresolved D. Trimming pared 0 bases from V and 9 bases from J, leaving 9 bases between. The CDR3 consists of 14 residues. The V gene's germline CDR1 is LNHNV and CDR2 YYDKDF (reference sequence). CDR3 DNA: TGTGCCACCAGCAGAGATGGGGTGGGTTCACCCCTCCACTTT. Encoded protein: CATSRDGVGSPLHF.

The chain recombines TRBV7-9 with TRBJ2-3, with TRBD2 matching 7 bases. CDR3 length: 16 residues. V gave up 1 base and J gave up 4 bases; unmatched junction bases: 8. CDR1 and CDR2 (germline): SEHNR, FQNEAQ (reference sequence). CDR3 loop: CASSLVFGAGADTQYF. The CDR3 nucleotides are TGTGCCAGCAGCTTAGTGTTCGGGGCGGGGGCAGATACGCAGTATTTT.

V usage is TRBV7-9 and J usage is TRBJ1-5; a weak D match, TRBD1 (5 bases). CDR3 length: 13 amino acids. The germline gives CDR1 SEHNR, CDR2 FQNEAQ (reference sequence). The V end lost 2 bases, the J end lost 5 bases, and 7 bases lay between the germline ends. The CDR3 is CASSLIGDQPQHF. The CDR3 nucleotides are TGTGCCAGCAGCTTAATAGGGGATCAGCCCCAGCATTTT.

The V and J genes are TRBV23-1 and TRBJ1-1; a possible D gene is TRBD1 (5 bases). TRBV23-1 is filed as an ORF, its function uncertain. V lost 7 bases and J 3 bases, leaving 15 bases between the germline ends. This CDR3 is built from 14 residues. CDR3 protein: CASNSGGDYTEAFF. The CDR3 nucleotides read TGCGCCAGCAACTCGGGGGGAGACTACACTGAAGCTTTCTTT.

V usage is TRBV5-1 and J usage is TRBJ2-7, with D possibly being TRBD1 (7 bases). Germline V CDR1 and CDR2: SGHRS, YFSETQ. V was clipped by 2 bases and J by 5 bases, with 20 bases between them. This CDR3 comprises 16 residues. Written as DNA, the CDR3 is TGCGCCAGCAGCTTTAGCCGACAGGGAGGTTTCCACGAGCAGTACTTC. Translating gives CASSFSRQGGFHEQYF.

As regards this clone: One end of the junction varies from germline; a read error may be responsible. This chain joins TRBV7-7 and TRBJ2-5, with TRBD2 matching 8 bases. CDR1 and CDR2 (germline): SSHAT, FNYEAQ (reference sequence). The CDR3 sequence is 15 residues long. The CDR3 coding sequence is TGTGCTAGCAGCTTAGGGGGGCTAGCGGGAGAGACCCAGTACTTC. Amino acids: CASSLGGLAGETQYF.

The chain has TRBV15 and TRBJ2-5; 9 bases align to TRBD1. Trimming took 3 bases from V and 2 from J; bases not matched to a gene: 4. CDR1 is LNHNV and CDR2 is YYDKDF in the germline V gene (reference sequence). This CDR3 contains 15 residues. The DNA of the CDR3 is TGTGCCACCAGCAGCGGGACAGGGTCTCAAGAGACCCAGTACTTC. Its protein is CATSSGTGSQETQYF.

This CDR3 reads CASKAIMGGETQYF. The CDR3 DNA follows: TGTGCCAGTAAGGCTATTATGGGGGGGGAGACCCAGTACTTC. The chain employs TRBV19 and TRBJ2-5; 7 nucleotides agree with TRBD2. The germline gives CDR1 LNHDA, CDR2 SQIVND (reference sequence). The CDR3 has 14 amino acids. Trimming cost V 7 bases and J 5 bases; bases outside gene matches: 10. The full variable domain, in which reference TRBV19 and TRBJ2-5 provide the parts outside the CDR3, is DGGITQSPKYLFRKEGQNVTLSCEQNLNHDAMYWYRQDPGQGLRLIYYSQIVNDFQKGDIAEGYSVSREKKESFPLTVTSAQKNPTAFYLCASKAIMGGETQYFGPGTRLLVL.

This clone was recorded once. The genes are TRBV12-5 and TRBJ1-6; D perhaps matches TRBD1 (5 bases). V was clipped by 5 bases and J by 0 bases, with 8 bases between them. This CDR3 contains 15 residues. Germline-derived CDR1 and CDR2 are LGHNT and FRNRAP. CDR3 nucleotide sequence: TGTGCTAGTGGTCAGGGAGACTCCTATAATTCACCCCTCCACTTT. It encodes CASGQGDSYNSPLHF. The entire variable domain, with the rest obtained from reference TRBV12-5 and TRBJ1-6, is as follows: DARVTQTPRHKVTEMGQEVTMRCQPILGHNTVFWYRQTMMQGLELLAYFRNRAPLDDSGMPKDRFSAEMPDATLATLKIQPSEPRDSAVYFCASGQGDSYNSPLHFGNGTRLTVT.

The CDR3 coding sequence is TGCAGTGCTAGTAGTCGGCAGCTTGGGGGCTACACCTTC. It translates to CSASSRQLGGYTF. The chain links TRBV20-1 to TRBJ1-2; D is ambiguous. Per germline, CDR1 DFQATT and CDR2 SNEGSKA (reference sequence). The CDR3 contains 13 residues. Trimming pared 3 bases from V and 8 bases from J, leaving 16 bases between.

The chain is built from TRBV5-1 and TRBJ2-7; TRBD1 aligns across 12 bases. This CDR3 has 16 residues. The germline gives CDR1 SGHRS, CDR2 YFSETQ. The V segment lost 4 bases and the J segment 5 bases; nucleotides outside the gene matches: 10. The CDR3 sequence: CASSRGTGGRTNEQYF. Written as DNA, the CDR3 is TGCGCCAGCAGCCGCGGGACAGGGGGCAGAACGAACGAGCAGTACTTC. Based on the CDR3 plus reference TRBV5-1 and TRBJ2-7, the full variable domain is KAGVTQTPRYLIKTRGQQVTLSCSPISGHRSVSWYQQTPGQGLQFLFEYFSETQRNKGNFPGRFSGRQFSNSRSEMNVSTLELGDSALYLCASSRGTGGRTNEQYFGPGTRLTVT.

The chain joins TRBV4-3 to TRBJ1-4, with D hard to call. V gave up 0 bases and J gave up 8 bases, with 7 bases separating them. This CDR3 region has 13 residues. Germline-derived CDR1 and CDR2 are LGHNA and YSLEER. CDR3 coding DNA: TGCGCCAGCAGCCAAGATAAGAGGGAAAAACTGTTTTTT. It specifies CASSQDKREKLFF.

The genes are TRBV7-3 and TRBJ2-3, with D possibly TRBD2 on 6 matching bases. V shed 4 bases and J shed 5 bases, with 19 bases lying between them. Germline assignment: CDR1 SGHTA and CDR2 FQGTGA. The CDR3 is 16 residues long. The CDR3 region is CASSSTTGGFRDTQYF. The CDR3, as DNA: TGTGCCAGCAGCTCGACAACCGGGGGTTTCCGAGATACGCAGTATTTT.

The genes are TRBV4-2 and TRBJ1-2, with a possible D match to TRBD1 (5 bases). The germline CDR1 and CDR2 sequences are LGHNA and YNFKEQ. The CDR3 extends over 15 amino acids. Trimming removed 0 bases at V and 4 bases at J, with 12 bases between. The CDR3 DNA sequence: TGTGCCAGCAGCCAAGATGGCACCCAGGGCTATGGCTACACCTTC. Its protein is CASSQDGTQGYGYTF.

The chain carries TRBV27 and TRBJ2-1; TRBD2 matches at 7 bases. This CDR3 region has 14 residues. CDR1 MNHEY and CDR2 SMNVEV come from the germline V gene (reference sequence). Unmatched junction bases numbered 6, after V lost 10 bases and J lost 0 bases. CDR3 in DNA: TGTGCCACCATGAGCGGGGACTCCTACAATGAGCAGTTCTTC. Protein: CATMSGDSYNEQFF.

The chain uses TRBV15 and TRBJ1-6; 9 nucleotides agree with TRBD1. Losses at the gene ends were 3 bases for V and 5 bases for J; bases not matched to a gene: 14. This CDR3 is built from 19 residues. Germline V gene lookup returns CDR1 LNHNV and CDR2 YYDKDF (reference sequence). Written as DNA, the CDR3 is TGTGCCACCAGCAGGCTAAAGTCGGGACAGGGTATCCATAATTCACCCCTCCACTTT. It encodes CATSRLKSGQGIHNSPLHF. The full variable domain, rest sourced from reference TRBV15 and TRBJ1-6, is DAMVIQNPRYQVTQFGKPVTLSCSQTLNHNVMYWYQQKSSQAPKLLFHYYDKDFNNEADTPDNFQSRRPNTSFCFLDIRSPGLGDTAMYLCATSRLKSGQGIHNSPLHFGNGTRLTVT.

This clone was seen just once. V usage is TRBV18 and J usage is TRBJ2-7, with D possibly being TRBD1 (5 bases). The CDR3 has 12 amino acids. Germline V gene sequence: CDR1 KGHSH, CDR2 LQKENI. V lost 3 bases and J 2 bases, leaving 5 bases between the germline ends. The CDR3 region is CASSPDTYEQYF. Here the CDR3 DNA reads TGTGCCAGCTCACCGGACACCTACGAGCAGTACTTC. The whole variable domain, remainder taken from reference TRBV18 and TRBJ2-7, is NAGVMQNPRHLVRRRGQEARLRCSPMKGHSHVYWYRQLPEEGLKFMVYLQKENIIDESGMPKERFSAEFPKEGPSILRIQQVVRGDSAAYFCASSPDTYEQYFGPGTRLTVT.

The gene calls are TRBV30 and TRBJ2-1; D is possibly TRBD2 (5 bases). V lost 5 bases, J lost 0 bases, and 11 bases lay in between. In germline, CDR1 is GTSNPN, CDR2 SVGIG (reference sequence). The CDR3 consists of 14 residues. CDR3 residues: CAWDPGSSYNEQFF. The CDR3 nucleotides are TGTGCCTGGGACCCGGGAAGCTCCTACAATGAGCAGTTCTTC.

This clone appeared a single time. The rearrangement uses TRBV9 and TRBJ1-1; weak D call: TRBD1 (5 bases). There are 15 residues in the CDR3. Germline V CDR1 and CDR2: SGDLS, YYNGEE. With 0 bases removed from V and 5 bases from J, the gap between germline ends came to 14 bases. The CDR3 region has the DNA TGTGCCAGCAGCGTAGCTCCAGGGCTTTTAACTGAAGCTTTCTTT. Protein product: CASSVAPGLLTEAFF.

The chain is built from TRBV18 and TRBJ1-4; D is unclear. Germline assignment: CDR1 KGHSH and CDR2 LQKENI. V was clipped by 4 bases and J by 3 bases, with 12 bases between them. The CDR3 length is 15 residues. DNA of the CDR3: TGTGCCAGCTCACGCTTAGGGTCTTCTAATGAAAAACTGTTTTTT. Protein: CASSRLGSSNEKLFF.

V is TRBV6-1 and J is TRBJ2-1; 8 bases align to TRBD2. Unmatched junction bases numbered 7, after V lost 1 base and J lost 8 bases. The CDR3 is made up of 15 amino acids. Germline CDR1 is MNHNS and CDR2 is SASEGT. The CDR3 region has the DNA TGTGCCAGCAGTGAAGGCGGGGGGCCCAATCATGAGCAGTTCTTC. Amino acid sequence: CASSEGGGPNHEQFF.

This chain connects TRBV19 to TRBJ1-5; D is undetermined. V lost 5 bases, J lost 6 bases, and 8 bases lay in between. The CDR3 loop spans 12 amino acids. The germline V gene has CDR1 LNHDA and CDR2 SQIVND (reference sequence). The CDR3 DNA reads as TGTGCCAGTAGTCAGTTTGGTCAGCCCCAGCATTTT. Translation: CASSQFGQPQHF.

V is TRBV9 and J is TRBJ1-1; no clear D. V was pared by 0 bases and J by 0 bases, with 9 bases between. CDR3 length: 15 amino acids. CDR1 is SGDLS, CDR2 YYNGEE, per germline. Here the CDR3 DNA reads TGTGCCAGCAGCGTAGACCAGGTGTTGAACACTGAAGCTTTCTTT. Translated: CASSVDQVLNTEAFF. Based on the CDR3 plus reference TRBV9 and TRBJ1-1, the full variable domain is DSGVTQTPKHLITATGQRVTLRCSPRSGDLSVYWYQQSLDQGLQFLIQYYNGEERAKGNILERFSAQQFPDLHSELNLSSLELGDSALYFCASSVDQVLNTEAFFGQGTRLTVV.